The 11 T cell receptor beta chains given below trace back to one sample, sequenced in a study of shared clonotypes between healthy human individuals. TCRdb keeps only in-frame clones here, not all; method: immunoSEQ multiplex PCR. The repertoire holds about 1,900,000 clones, with about 95% as singletons. Naive CD8 isolation took CD45RO-negative cells positively selected for CCR7 and excluded terminally differentiated effector memory CD45RA+ cells. Sequenced: naive CD8+ T cells sorted from blood. The receptor source for this set is a man aged 18 to 29 in good health.

The chain recombines TRBV2 with TRBJ2-1, with 9 nucleotides matching TRBD2. The CDR3 length is 15 residues. V was pared by 2 bases and J by 7 bases, with 6 bases of the junction left unmatched. Germline V gene sequence: CDR1 SNHLY, CDR2 FYNNEI. CDR3 residues: CASSERTSVDNEQFF. DNA for the CDR3: TGTGCCAGCAGTGAAAGGACTAGCGTAGATAATGAGCAGTTCTTC.

On this clone itself: This sample includes further DNA sequences coding for the same CDR3. The CDR3 spells CASSYGTGGYEQYF. CDR3 bases: TGTGCCAGCAGTTACGGTACAGGGGGCTACGAGCAGTACTTC. The chain couples TRBV6-5 to TRBJ2-7; 8 bases map to TRBD1. The CDR3 spans 14 residues. V lost 2 bases, J lost 3 bases, and 3 bases stayed unmatched. The germline gives CDR1 MNHEY, CDR2 SVGAGI.

To note about this clone: Here the CDR3 omits its conserved ending phenylalanine or tryptophan, so a read error is the likely source. The limits of the CDR3 on the DNA are not certain, so only TCRdb's listed CDR3 is given. The chain's CDR3 is CASSPHPLAVWD. The chain couples TRBV7-2 to TRBJ2-7; TRBD2, the table's D call, was not compared with the DNA. The CDR3 has 12 amino acids, counting both end residues. The germline CDR1 and CDR2 sequences are SGHTA and FQGNSA.

The J gene is TRBJ1-2, the V gene TRBV6-6, with D uncertain. Trimming removed 7 bases from V and 3 bases from J, with 21 bases in between. Germline CDR1 is MNHNY and CDR2 is SVGAGI (reference sequence). The length of the CDR3 is 16 residues. CDR3 sequence reads: CASIPGMADTHYGYTF. CDR3 nucleotides: TGTGCCAGCATCCCCGGGATGGCAGACACCCACTATGGCTACACCTTC.

The rearrangement uses TRBV5-6 and TRBJ2-7, with 10 nucleotides matching TRBD1. Per the germline V gene, CDR1 is SGHDT and CDR2 is YYEEEE. The ends lost 4 bases at V and 3 bases at J; junction bases unmatched: 4. The CDR3 consists of 14 residues. The DNA for the CDR3 is TGTGCCAGCAGCCCATGGACAGGGGGCTACGAGCAGTACTTC. Amino acids: CASSPWTGGYEQYF.

Comments on this clone: A single base separates this from a much larger clone, so it may be a read error. Additional DNA sequences in this sample encode the identical CDR3. The V call is TRBV5-4, the J call TRBJ2-7; no clear D gene. V lost 2 bases and J lost 3, with 6 bases in between. CDR3 length equals 12 residues. Germline CDR1 reads SGHNT; CDR2 reads YYREEE (reference sequence). The CDR3 nucleotides are TGTGCCAGCAGCTTAGGGCTCTACGAGCAGTACTTC. Translating it yields CASSLGLYEQYF.

The chain links TRBV5-4 to TRBJ2-5, with D hard to call. Trimming removed 0 bases from V and 1 base from J, with 7 bases in between. Germline assignment: CDR1 SGHNT and CDR2 YYREEE (reference sequence). The CDR3 spans 14 residues. DNA for the CDR3: TGTGCCAGCAGCTTGGAGAGCGCCCAAGAGACCCAGTACTTC. Its translation: CASSLESAQETQYF.

This clone was recorded only once. The chain is built from TRBV9 and TRBJ2-5; D possibly uses TRBD1 or TRBD2 (5 bases each). Germline V lookup: CDR1 SGDLS, CDR2 YYNGEE. V gave up 3 bases and J gave up 2 bases, with 14 bases separating them. This CDR3 contains 15 residues. This CDR3 reads CASSARGASQETQYF. CDR3 coding DNA: TGTGCCAGCAGCGCGAGGGGTGCCTCTCAAGAGACCCAGTACTTC.

This chain's CDR3 is CASSITKEGSEQYF. The CDR3 bases are TGTGCCAGTAGTATAACCAAGGAGGGTTCCGAGCAGTACTTC. This chain uses TRBV19 with TRBJ2-7, with D possibly being TRBD2 (6 bases). This CDR3 spans 14 amino acids. Per the germline V gene, CDR1 is LNHDA and CDR2 is SQIVND (reference sequence). V lost 2 bases, J lost 6 bases, and 14 bases lay in between.

V usage is TRBV7-8 and J usage is TRBJ1-5, with 8 nucleotides matching TRBD1. The J segment lost 5 bases and the V segment lost 5 bases, leaving 5 bases of the junction unmatched. This CDR3 region has 14 residues. Germline CDR1 reads SGHVS; CDR2 reads FQNEAQ. The CDR3 sequence is CASSPQQGDQPQHF. The CDR3 region has the DNA TGTGCCAGCAGCCCCCAACAGGGGGATCAGCCCCAGCATTTT.

This chain joins TRBV5-4 and TRBJ2-6, with D tentatively TRBD2 (6 bases). Germline V gene lookup returns CDR1 SGHNT and CDR2 YYREEE (reference sequence). Trimming removed 1 base from V and 2 bases from J, with 13 bases in between. This CDR3 has 17 amino acids. The CDR3 sequence: CASSLPWWEAGANVLTF. The CDR3 nucleotides read TGTGCCAGCAGCTTGCCTTGGTGGGAGGCTGGGGCCAACGTCCTGACTTTC.